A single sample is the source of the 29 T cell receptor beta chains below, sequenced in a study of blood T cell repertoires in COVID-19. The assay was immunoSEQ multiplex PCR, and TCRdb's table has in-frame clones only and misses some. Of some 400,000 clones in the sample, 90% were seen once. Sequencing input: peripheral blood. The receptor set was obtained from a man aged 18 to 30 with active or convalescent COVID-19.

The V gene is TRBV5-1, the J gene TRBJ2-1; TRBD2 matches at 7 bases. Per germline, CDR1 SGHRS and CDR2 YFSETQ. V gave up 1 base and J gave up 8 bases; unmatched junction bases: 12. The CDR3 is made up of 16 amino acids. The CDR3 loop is CASSLTAGTRFDEQFF. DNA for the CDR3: TGCGCCAGCAGCTTGACAGCGGGAACGCGCTTCGATGAGCAGTTCTTC.

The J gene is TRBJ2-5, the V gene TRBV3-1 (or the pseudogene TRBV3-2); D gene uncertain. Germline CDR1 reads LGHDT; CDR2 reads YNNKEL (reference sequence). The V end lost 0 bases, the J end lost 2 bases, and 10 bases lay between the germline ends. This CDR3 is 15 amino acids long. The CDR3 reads CASSQDLRIQETQYF. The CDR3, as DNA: TGTGCCAGCAGCCAAGATTTGAGGATACAAGAGACCCAGTACTTC.

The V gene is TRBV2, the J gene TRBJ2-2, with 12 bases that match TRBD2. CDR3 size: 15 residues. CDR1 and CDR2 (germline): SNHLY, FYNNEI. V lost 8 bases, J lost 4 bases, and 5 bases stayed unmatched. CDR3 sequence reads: CASAGLAGITGELFF. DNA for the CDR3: TGTGCCAGCGCAGGACTAGCGGGGATCACCGGGGAGCTGTTTTTT.

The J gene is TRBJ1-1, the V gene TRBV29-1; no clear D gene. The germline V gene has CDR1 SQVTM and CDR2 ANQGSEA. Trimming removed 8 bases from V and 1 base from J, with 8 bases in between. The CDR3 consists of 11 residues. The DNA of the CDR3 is TGCAGCATCACAGAGAACACTGAAGCTTTCTTT. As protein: CSITENTEAFF.

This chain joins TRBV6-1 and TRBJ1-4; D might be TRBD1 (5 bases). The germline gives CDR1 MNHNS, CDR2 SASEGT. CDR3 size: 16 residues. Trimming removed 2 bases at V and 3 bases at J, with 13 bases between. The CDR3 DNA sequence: TGTGCCAGCAGTGAATTGGCAGGGTATTCTAATGAAAAACTGTTTTTT. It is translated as CASSELAGYSNEKLFF.

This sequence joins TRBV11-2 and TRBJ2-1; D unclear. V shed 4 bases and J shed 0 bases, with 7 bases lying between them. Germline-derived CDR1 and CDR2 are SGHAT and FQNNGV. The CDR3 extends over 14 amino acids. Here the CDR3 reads CASSSRSSYNEQFF. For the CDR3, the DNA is TGTGCCAGCAGCTCGCGATCCTCCTACAATGAGCAGTTCTTC.

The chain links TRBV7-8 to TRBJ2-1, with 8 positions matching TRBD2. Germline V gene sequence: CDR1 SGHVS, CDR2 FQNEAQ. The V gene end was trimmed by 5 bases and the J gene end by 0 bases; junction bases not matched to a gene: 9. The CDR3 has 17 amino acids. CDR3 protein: CASSPFSGESSYNEQFF. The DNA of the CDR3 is TGTGCCAGCAGCCCCTTTAGCGGGGAGAGCTCCTACAATGAGCAGTTCTTC.

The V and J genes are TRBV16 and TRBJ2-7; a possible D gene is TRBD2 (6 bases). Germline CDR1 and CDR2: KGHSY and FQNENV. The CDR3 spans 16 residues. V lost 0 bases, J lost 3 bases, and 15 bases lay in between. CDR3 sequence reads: CASSQSGGIAFYEQYF. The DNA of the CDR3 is TGTGCCAGCAGCCAATCGGGCGGGATTGCTTTCTACGAGCAGTACTTC.

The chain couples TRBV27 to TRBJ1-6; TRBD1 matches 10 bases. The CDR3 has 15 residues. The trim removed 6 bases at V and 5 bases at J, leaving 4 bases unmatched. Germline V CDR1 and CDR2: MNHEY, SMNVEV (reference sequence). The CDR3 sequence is CASRDRGGNNSPLHF. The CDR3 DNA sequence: TGTGCCAGCAGGGACAGGGGGGGCAATAATTCACCCCTCCACTTT.

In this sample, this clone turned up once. The CDR3 coding sequence is TGTGCCAGTAGTATCGACGGACTTGCGTCGCCCCAGCATTTT. Amino acid sequence: CASSIDGLASPQHF. The chain employs TRBV19 and TRBJ1-5; no firm D call. The CDR3 has 14 residues. Germline V gives CDR1 LNHDA, CDR2 SQIVND (reference sequence). Trimming shortened V by 3 bases and J by 9 bases, and 15 bases separated the two germline ends.

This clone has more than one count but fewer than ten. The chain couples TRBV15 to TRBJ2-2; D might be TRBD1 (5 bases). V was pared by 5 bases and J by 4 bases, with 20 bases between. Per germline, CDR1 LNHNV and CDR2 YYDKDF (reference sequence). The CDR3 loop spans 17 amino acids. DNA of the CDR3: TGTGCCACCAGCTCCCCTTACGGAGTAGGGGCCACCGGGGAGCTGTTTTTT. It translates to CATSSPYGVGATGELFF. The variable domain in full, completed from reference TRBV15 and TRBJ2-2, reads DAMVIQNPRYQVTQFGKPVTLSCSQTLNHNVMYWYQQKSSQAPKLLFHYYDKDFNNEADTPDNFQSRRPNTSFCFLDIRSPGLGDTAMYLCATSSPYGVGATGELFFGEGSRLTVL.

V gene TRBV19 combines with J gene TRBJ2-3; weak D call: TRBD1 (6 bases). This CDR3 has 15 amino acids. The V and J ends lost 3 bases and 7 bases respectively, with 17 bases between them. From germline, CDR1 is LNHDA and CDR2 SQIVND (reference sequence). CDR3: CASSITGTAQNTQYF. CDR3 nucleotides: TGTGCCAGTAGTATTACAGGGACGGCCCAGAATACGCAGTATTTT.

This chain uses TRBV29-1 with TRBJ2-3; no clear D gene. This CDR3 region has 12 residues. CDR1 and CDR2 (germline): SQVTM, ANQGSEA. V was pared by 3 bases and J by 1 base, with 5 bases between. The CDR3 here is CSVDRGTDTQYF. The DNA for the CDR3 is TGCAGCGTTGATCGGGGCACAGATACGCAGTATTTT.

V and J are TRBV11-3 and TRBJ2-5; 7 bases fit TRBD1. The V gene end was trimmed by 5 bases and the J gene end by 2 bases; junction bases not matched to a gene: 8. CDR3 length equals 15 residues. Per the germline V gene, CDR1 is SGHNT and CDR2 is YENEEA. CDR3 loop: CASSPRSGQQETQYF. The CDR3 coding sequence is TGTGCCAGCAGCCCACGATCGGGACAGCAAGAGACCCAGTACTTC.

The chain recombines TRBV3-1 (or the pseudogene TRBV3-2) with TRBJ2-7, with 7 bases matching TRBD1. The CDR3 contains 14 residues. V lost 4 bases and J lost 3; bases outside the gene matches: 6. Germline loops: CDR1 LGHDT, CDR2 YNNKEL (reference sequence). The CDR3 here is CASSPLTGYYEQYF. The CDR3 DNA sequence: TGTGCCAGCAGCCCCCTGACAGGGTACTACGAGCAGTACTTC.

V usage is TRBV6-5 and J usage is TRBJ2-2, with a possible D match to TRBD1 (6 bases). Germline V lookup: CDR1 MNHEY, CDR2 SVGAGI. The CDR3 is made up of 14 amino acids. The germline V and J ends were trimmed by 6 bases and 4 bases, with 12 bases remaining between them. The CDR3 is CASSPGHTTGELFF. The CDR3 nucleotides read TGTGCCAGCAGCCCGGGACACACCACCGGGGAGCTGTTTTTT.

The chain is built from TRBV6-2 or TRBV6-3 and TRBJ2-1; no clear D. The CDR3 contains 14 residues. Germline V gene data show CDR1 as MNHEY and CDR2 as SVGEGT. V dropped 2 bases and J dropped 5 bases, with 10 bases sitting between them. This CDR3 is CASSYLTSDNEQFF. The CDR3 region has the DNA TGTGCCAGCAGTTACCTCACTTCGGACAATGAGCAGTTCTTC.

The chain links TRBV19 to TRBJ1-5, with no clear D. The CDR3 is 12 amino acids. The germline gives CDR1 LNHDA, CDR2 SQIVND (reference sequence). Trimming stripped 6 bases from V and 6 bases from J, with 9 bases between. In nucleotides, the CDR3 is TGTGCCAGTAGGGAGGCCGGTCAGCCCCAGCATTTT. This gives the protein CASREAGQPQHF.

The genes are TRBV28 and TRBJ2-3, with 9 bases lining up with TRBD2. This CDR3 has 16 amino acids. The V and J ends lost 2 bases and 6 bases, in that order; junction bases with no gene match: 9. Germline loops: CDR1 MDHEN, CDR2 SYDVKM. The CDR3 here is CASSLGGRAYTDTQYF. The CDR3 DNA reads TGTGCCAGCAGTTTAGGCGGGAGGGCCTATACGGATACGCAGTATTTT.

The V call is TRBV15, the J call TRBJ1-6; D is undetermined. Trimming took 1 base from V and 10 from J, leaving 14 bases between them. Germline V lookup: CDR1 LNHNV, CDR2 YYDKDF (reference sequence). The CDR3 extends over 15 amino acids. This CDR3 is CATSRGHSKASPLHF. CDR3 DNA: TGTGCCACCAGCAGAGGGCACAGTAAAGCCTCACCCCTCCACTTT.

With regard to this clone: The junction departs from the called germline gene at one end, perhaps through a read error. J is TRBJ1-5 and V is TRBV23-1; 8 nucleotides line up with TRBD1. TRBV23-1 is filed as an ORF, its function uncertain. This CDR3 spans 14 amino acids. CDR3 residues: CANSPDREGQPQHF. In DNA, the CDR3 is TGCGCCAACAGTCCGGACAGGGAAGGTCAGCCCCAGCATTTT.

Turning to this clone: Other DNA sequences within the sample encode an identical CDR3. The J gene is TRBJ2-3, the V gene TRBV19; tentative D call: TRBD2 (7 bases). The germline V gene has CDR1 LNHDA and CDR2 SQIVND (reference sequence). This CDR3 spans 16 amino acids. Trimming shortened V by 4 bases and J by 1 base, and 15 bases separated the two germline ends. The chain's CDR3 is CASSTSGGKGTDTQYF. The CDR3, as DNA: TGTGCCAGTAGTACATCGGGGGGCAAGGGCACAGATACGCAGTATTTT.

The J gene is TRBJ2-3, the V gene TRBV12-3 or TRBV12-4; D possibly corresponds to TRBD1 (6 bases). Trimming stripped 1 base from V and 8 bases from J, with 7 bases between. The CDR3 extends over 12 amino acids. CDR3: CASSLVGGTQYF. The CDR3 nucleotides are TGTGCCAGCAGTTTAGTAGGGGGTACGCAGTATTTT.

The CDR3 here is CASSQLVGGNYGYTF. The DNA for the CDR3 is TGTGCCAGCAGCCAACTGGTGGGGGGAAACTATGGCTACACCTTC. The rearrangement joins TRBV4-2 to TRBJ1-2; weak D call: TRBD1 (5 bases). Trimming removed 2 bases at V and 2 bases at J, with 12 bases between. This CDR3 has 15 residues. CDR1 and CDR2 from the germline V gene are LGHNA and YNFKEQ.

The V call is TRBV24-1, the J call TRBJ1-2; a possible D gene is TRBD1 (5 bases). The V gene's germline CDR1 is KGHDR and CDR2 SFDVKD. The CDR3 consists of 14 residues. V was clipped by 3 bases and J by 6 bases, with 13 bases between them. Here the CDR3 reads CATSDPHRGDGYTF. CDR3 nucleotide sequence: TGTGCCACCAGTGATCCCCACCGGGGGGATGGCTACACCTTC.

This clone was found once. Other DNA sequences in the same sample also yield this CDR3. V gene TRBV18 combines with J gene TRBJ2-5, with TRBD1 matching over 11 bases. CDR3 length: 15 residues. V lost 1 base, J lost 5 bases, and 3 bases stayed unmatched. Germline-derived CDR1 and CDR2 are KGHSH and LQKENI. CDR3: CASSPRTGGSETQYF. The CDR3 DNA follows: TGTGCCAGCTCACCACGGACAGGGGGCTCGGAGACCCAGTACTTC.

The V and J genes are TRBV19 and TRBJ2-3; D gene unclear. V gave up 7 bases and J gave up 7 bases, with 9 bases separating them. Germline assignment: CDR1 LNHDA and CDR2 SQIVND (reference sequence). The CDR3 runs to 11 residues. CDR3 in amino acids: CASTLSNTQYF. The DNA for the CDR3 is TGTGCCAGTACCCTGAGTAATACGCAGTATTTT. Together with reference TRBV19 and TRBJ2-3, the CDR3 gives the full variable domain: DGGITQSPKYLFRKEGQNVTLSCEQNLNHDAMYWYRQDPGQGLRLIYYSQIVNDFQKGDIAEGYSVSREKKESFPLTVTSAQKNPTAFYLCASTLSNTQYFGPGTRLTVL.

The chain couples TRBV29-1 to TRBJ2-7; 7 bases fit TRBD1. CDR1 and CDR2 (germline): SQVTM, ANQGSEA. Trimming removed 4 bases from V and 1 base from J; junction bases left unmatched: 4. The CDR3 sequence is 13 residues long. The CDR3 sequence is CSVADRVSYEQYF. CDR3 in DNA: TGCAGCGTTGCTGACAGGGTTTCCTACGAGCAGTACTTC.

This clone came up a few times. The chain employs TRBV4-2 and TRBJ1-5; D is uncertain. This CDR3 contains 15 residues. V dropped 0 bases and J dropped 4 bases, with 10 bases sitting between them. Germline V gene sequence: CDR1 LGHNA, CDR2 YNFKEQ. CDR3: CASSQDLGGNQPQHF. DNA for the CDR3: TGTGCCAGCAGCCAAGATCTCGGAGGGAATCAGCCCCAGCATTTT.